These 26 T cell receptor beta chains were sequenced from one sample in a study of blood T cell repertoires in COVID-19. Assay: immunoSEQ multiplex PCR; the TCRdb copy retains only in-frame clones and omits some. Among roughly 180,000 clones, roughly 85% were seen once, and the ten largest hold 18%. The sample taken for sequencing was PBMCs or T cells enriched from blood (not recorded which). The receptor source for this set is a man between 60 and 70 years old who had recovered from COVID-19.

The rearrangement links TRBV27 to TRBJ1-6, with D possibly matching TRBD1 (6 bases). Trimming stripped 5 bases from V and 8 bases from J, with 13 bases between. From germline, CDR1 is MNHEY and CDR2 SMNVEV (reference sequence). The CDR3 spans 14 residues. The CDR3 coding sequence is TGTGCCAGCAGTAAACAGGGTAGTGATTCACCCCTCCACTTT. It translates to CASSKQGSDSPLHF.

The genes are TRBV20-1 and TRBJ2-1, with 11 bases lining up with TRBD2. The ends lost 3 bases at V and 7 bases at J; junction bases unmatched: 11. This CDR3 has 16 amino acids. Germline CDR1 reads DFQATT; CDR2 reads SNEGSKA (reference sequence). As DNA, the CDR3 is TGCAGTGCTAGTCAGCTTAGCGGGGGGGCAGGAAATGAGCAGTTCTTC. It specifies CSASQLSGGAGNEQFF.

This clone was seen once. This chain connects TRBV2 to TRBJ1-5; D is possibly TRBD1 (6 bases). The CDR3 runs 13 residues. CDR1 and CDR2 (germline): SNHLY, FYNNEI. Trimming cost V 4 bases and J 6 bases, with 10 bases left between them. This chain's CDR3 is CASSGTVSQPQHF. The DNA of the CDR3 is TGTGCCAGCAGTGGGACAGTTAGTCAGCCCCAGCATTTT.

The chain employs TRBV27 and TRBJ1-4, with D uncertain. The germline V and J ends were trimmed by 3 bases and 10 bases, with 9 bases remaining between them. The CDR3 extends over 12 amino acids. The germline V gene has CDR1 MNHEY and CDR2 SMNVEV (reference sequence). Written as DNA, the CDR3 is TGTGCCAGCAGTTTCCCTACTGGAAAACTGTTTTTT. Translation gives CASSFPTGKLFF.

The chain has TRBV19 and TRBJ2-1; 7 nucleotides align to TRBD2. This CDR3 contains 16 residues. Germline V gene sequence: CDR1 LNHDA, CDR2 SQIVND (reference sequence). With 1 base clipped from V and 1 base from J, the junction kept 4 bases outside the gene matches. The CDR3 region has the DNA TGTGCCAGTAGTATAGGACTGGGGGGGTCCTACAATGAGCAGTTCTTC. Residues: CASSIGLGGSYNEQFF.

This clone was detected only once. The CDR3 region is CASSDRGVMNTEAFF. Here the CDR3 DNA reads TGTGCCAGCTCCGACAGGGGCGTAATGAACACTGAAGCTTTCTTT. V usage is TRBV18 and J usage is TRBJ1-1, with 8 nucleotides matching TRBD1. Per germline, CDR1 KGHSH and CDR2 LQKENI. The CDR3 extends over 15 amino acids. V was clipped by 6 bases and J by 0 bases; unmatched bases: 6.

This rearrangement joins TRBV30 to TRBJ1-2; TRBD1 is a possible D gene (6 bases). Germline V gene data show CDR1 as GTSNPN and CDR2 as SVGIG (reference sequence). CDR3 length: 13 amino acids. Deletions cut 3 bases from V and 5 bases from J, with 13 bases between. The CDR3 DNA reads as TGTGCCTGGAGAGCCGGGACACTGTATGGCTACACCTTC. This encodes CAWRAGTLYGYTF.

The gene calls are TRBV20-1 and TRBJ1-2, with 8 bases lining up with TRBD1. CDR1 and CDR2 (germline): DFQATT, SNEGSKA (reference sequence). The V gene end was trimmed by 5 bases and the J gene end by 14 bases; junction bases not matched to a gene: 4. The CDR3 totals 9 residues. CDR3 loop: CSAATGGTF. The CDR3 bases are TGCAGTGCTGCCACAGGGGGAACCTTC.

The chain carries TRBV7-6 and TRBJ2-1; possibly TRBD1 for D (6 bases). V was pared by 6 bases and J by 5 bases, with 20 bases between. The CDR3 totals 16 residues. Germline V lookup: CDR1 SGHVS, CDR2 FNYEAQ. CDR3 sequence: CASRRTGTMFDNEQFF. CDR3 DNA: TGTGCCAGCAGGAGGACCGGGACAATGTTCGACAATGAGCAGTTCTTC.

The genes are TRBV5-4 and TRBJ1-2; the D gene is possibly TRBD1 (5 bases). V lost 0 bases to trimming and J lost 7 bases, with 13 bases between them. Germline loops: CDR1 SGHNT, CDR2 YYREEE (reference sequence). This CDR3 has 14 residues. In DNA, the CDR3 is TGTGCCAGCAGCTTGGTACAGGAGGGGAGTGGCTACACCTTC. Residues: CASSLVQEGSGYTF.

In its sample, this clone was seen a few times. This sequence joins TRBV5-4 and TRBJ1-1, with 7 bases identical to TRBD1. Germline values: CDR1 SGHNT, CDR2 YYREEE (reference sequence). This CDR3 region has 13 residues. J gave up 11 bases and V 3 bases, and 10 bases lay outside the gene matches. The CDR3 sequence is CASSSGQGVGAFF. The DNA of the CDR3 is TGTGCCAGCAGCTCCGGGCAGGGGGTTGGGGCTTTCTTT.

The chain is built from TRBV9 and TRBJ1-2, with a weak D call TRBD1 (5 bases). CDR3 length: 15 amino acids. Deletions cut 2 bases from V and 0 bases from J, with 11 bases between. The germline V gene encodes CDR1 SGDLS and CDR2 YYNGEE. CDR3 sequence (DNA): TGTGCCAGCAGCGTGGGGCAGAACACTAACTATGGCTACACCTTC. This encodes CASSVGQNTNYGYTF.

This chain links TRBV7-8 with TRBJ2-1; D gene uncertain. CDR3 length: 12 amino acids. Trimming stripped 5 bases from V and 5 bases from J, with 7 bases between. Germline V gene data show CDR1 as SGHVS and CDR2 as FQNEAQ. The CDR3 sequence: CASSPTHNEQFF. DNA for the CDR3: TGTGCCAGCAGCCCTACCCACAATGAGCAGTTCTTC.

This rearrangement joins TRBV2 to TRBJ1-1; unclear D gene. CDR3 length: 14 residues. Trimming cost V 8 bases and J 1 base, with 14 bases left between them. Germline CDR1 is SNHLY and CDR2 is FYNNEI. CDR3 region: CASCLLPRNTEAFF. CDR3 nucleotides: TGTGCCAGCTGCTTACTACCGCGGAACACTGAAGCTTTCTTT.

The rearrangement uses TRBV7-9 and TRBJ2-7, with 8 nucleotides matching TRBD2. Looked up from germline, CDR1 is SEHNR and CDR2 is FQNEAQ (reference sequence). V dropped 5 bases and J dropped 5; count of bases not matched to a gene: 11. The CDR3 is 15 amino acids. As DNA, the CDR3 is TGTGCCAGCAGCCAGGGGAGCGGGAGAATCGACGAGCAGTACTTC. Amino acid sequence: CASSQGSGRIDEQYF.

The CDR3 DNA sequence: TGTGCCTGGAGTGGGGCCAGGGGCAGCCAGCCCCAGCATTTT. This encodes CAWSGARGSQPQHF. This chain joins TRBV30 and TRBJ1-5; tentatively, D is TRBD1 (6 bases). V shed 1 base and J shed 7 bases, with 14 bases lying between them. Germline V CDR1 and CDR2: GTSNPN, SVGIG (reference sequence). The CDR3 covers 14 residues.

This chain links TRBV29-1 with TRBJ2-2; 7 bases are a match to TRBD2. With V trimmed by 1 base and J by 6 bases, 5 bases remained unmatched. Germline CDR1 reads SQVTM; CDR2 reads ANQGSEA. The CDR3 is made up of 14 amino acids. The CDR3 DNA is TGCAGCGTTGAAGCTTCCCTAGCGGCCGGGGAGCTGTTTTTT. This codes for CSVEASLAAGELFF.

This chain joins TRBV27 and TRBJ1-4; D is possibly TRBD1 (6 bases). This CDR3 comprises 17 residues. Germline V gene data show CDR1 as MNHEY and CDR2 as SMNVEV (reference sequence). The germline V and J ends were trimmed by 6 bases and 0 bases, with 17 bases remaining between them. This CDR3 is CASRFVSTGTTNEKLFF. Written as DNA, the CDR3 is TGTGCCAGCAGGTTCGTCTCTACAGGGACAACTAATGAAAAACTGTTTTTT.

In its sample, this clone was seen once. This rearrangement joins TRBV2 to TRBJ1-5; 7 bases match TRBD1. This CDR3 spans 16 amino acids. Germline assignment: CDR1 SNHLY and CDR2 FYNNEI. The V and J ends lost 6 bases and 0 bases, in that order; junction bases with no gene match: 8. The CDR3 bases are TGTGCCAGCAGAGGGGGCAGGGTGAATAGCAATCAGCCCCAGCATTTT. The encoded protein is CASRGGRVNSNQPQHF.

The CDR3 coding sequence is TGTGCCAGCAGCCAAGATTTAGGACAGGGGGCGTTCTACAATGAGCAGTTCTTC. It codes for CASSQDLGQGAFYNEQFF. The V call is TRBV4-2, the J call TRBJ2-1, with 11 bases aligning to TRBD1. After removal of 0 bases from V and 3 bases from J, the junction contained 7 bases not matched to a gene. The CDR3 length is 18 residues. Germline V gene lookup returns CDR1 LGHNA and CDR2 YNFKEQ.

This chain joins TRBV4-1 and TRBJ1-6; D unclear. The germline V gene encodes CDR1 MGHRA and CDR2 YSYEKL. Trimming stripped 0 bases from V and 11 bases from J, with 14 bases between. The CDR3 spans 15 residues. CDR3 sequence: CASSQDEGTVAPLHF. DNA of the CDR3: TGCGCCAGCAGCCAAGATGAGGGTACCGTGGCACCCCTCCACTTT.

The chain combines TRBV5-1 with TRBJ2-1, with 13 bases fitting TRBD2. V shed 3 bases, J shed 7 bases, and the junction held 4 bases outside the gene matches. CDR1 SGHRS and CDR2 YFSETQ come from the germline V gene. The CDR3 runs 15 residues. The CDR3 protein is CASSSGLAGYNEQFF. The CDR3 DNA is TGCGCCAGCAGCTCGGGACTAGCGGGGTATAATGAGCAGTTCTTC.

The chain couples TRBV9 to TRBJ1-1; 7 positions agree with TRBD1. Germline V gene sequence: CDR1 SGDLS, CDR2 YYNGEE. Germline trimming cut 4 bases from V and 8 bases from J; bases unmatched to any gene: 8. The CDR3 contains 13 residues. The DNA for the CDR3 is TGTGCCAGCAGCCCGAGTGACAGGGAGGAAGCTTTCTTT. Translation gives CASSPSDREEAFF. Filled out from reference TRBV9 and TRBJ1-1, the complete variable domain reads DSGVTQTPKHLITATGQRVTLRCSPRSGDLSVYWYQQSLDQGLQFLIQYYNGEERAKGNILERFSAQQFPDLHSELNLSSLELGDSALYFCASSPSDREEAFFGQGTRLTVV.

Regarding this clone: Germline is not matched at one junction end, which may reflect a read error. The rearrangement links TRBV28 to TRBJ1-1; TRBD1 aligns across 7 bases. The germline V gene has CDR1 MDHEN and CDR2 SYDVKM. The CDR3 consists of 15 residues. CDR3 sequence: CASSSPQGVVKKAFF. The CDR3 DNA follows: TGTGCCAGCAGTTCGCCTCAGGGGGTGGTTAAAAAAGCATTCTTT.

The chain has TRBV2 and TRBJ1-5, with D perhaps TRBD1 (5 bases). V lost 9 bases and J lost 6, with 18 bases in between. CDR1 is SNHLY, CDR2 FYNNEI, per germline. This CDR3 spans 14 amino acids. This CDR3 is CASDGGAGPQPQHF. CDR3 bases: TGTGCCAGTGACGGAGGGGCGGGACCTCAGCCCCAGCATTTT.

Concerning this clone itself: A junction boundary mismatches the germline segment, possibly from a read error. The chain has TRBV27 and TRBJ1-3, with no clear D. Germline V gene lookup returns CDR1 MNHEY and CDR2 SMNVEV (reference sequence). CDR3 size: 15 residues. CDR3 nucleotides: TGTGCCAGCAGTCCCTCTCCAGGCTCTGGTAACACCATATATTTT. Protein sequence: CASSPSPGSGNTIYF.